Presented here are 14 T cell receptor beta chains from one specimen sequenced in a study of blood T cells in healthy people across ages. PCR was performed a second time for roughly 7 to 11 cycles using a sample-barcoded 5' primer and a J-beta primer mix. TCRdb recomputed calls from the 5' RACE reads with MiXCR, one row per CDR3 protein. The sample carries hundreds of thousands of distinct CDR3 sequences, over 40% recorded once. Source material: blood. These receptors were collected from a woman of 80 years or more in good health.

This clonotype was seen repeatedly, ten times or more. This chain uses TRBV20-1 with TRBJ2-3; 7 nucleotides align to TRBD1. V lost 3 bases to trimming and J lost 0 bases; unmatched junction nucleotides: 9. The CDR3 totals 16 residues. Germline V CDR1 and CDR2: DFQATT, SNEGSKA (reference sequence). The CDR3 DNA reads as TGCAGTGCTAGGAAGACAGGGACCCTAAGCACAGATACGCAGTATTTT. Translation: CSARKTGTLSTDTQYF.

The V and J genes are TRBV5-6 and TRBJ1-2; 10 nucleotides align to TRBD1. The CDR3 length is 16 residues. The germline CDR1 and CDR2 sequences are SGHDT and YYEEEE. Trimming at V came to 4 bases and at J to 3 bases, leaving 9 bases not matched to a gene. The CDR3, as DNA: TGTGCCAGCAGCCCCTTGACGGGGACAGGGGACTATGGCTACACCTTC. It codes for CASSPLTGTGDYGYTF.

This clonotype has only a few counts. The chain joins TRBV12-3 or TRBV12-4 to TRBJ2-5, with D possibly being TRBD1 (6 bases). This CDR3 contains 16 residues. V lost 6 bases, J lost 5 bases, and 22 bases lay in between. CDR3: CASSTGTQYLVETQYF. The CDR3 DNA sequence: TGTGCCAGCAGCACAGGGACACAATACCTCGTGGAGACCCAGTACTTC.

The chain combines TRBV6-1 with TRBJ2-5; 8 bases match TRBD1. With 5 bases clipped from V and 3 bases from J, the junction kept 8 bases outside the gene matches. Germline CDR1 is MNHNS and CDR2 is SASEGT. The CDR3 covers 15 residues. DNA of the CDR3: TGTGCCAGCAGTCCCCGGACAGGGCCTAAAGAGACCCAGTACTTC. It yields the protein CASSPRTGPKETQYF.

This chain joins TRBV3-1 and TRBJ2-1; a weak D match, TRBD1 (5 bases). Trimming took off 7 bases at V and 7 bases at J, with 14 bases between the two ends. CDR3 length: 13 residues. Germline CDR1 LGHDT, CDR2 YNNKEL (reference sequence). The CDR3 spells CASTSWKGNEQFF. CDR3 DNA sequence: TGTGCCAGCACCTCGTGGAAGGGGAATGAGCAGTTCTTC.

Remarks on this clonotype: A read error is possible here, since a much larger clone lies one base away. The chain combines TRBV5-1 with TRBJ2-4; a weak D match, TRBD1 (5 bases). The last part of the DNA fits TRBJ2-5 better; the J call may be wrong. The CDR3 has 14 amino acids. Per the germline V gene, CDR1 is SGHRS and CDR2 is YFSETQ. The CDR3 is CASSLGTPTGTQYF. Written as DNA, the CDR3 is TGCGCCAGCAGCTTGGGAACCCCAACAGGGACCCAGTACTTC.

There are a few counts of this clonotype. The genes are TRBV28 and TRBJ2-1; TRBD1 agrees at 10 bases. The DNA end favors TRBJ2-7, so the J call may be wrong. The CDR3 has 16 amino acids. Per germline, CDR1 MDHEN and CDR2 SYDVKM. In DNA form, the CDR3 reads TGTGCCAGCAGTACAACTGGACAGGGGGGCTACAATGAGCAGTACTTC. Protein product: CASSTTGQGGYNEQYF.

This chain joins TRBV4-1 and TRBJ2-5; the match to TRBD1 covers 11 bases. The germline gives CDR1 MGHRA, CDR2 YSYEKL. CDR3 size: 16 residues. The ends lost 9 bases at V and 0 bases at J; junction bases unmatched: 9. This chain's CDR3 is CASNQPGQGDQETQYF. The CDR3 DNA follows: TGCGCCAGTAACCAACCGGGACAGGGGGACCAAGAGACCCAGTACTTC.

This clonotype was found many times. The rearrangement uses TRBV15 and TRBJ1-4; possibly TRBD1 for D (6 bases). From germline, CDR1 is LNHNV and CDR2 YYDKDF (reference sequence). The CDR3 sequence is 15 residues long. The V end was cut by 0 bases, the J end by 5 bases, with 10 bases between. CDR3 protein: CATSRERGANEKLFF. DNA of the CDR3: TGTGCCACCAGCAGAGAACGGGGGGCGAATGAAAAACTGTTTTTT.

This CDR3 is CSARDWGYETQYF. The CDR3, as DNA: TGCAGTGCTAGAGATTGGGGGTATGAGACCCAGTACTTC. The chain employs TRBV20-1 and TRBJ2-5; D could derive from TRBD1 or TRBD2 (5 bases each). Trimming took off 0 bases at V and 5 bases at J, with 10 bases between the two ends. The germline V gene has CDR1 DFQATT and CDR2 SNEGSKA (reference sequence). The CDR3 runs to 13 residues.

J is TRBJ2-7 and V is TRBV15, with no clear D. The germline V gene encodes CDR1 LNHNV and CDR2 YYDKDF (reference sequence). The CDR3 loop spans 14 amino acids. Trimming cost V 1 base and J 3 bases, with 10 bases left between them. The CDR3 nucleotides are TGTGCCACCAGCAGAGGTGGCACCAGCTACGAGCAGTACTTC. It translates to CATSRGGTSYEQYF.

This clonotype was counted ten times or more. V gene TRBV2 combines with J gene TRBJ2-7, with D uncertain. With 6 bases removed from V and 6 bases from J, the gap between germline ends came to 9 bases. From germline, CDR1 is SNHLY and CDR2 FYNNEI. The CDR3 is 11 residues long. CDR3 in amino acids: CASSRLTEQYF. The CDR3 DNA sequence: TGTGCCAGCAGCCGCCTTACCGAGCAGTACTTC.

V and J are TRBV4-1 and TRBJ1-5; D perhaps matches TRBD1 (6 bases). The CDR3 is 13 amino acids. Trimming pared 7 bases from V and 6 bases from J, leaving 13 bases between. Germline values: CDR1 MGHRA, CDR2 YSYEKL. The CDR3 loop reads CASNQGLGQPQHF. In nucleotides, the CDR3 is TGCGCCAGCAATCAGGGGCTCGGTCAGCCCCAGCATTTT.

The rearrangement joins TRBV5-5 to TRBJ2-7; D not certain. This CDR3 region has 15 residues. Germline V gene data show CDR1 as SGHKS and CDR2 as YYEKEE (reference sequence). Trimming took 0 bases from V and 3 from J, leaving 13 bases between them. This CDR3 reads CASSLGAVGYYEQYF. Here the CDR3 DNA reads TGTGCCAGCAGCTTGGGTGCGGTCGGCTACTACGAGCAGTACTTC.